These T cell receptor beta chains were read from a single sample in a study of blood T cells in healthy people across ages. TCRdb reanalysed the 5' RACE reads using MiXCR and keeps one entry per CDR3 protein. The sample yields some 1.5 million distinct CDR3 sequences, under 30% seen once. Sequencing input: blood. These receptor sequences come from a woman in her 30s in good health. CDR3s include the opening cysteine and the closing phenylalanine or tryptophan. A D gene is named only where the DNA matches it firmly. Some rows mark clone size as missing; the rest say once, few, many or name a class of expanded clone.

length: 13
J: TRBJ2-5
V: TRBV3-1
D: .
size: .
DNA: TGTGCCAGCAGCCAAGATTCAGTAGGGGAGCAGTACTTC
CDR3: CASSQDSVGEQYF

length: 15
J: TRBJ2-5
V: TRBV5-1
D: .
size: few
DNA: TGCGCCAGCAACTTGGCGGCAGCCATTCAAGAGACCCAGTACTTC
CDR3: CASNLAAAIQETQYF

length: 16
J: TRBJ2-7
V: TRBV7-2
D: TRBD2
size: few
DNA: TGTGCCAGCAGCTATACTCTAGCGGGAGGTGGGTACGAGCAGTACTTC
CDR3: CASSYTLAGGGYEQYF

length: 14
J: TRBJ2-5
V: TRBV6-6
D: TRBD1
size: few
DNA: TGTGCCAGCAGTTACTTGAGGGGGCTAGAGACCCAGTACTTC
CDR3: CASSYLRGLETQYF

length: 12
J: TRBJ2-1
V: TRBV7-2
D: .
size: many
DNA: TGTGCCAGCAGCCTATACATCAGTGAGCAGTTCTTC
CDR3: CASSLYISEQFF

length: 16
J: TRBJ2-5
V: TRBV5-1
D: TRBD2
size: .
DNA: TGCGCCAGCAGCTCTGACTCCAGCGGGGGGGGAGAGACCCAGTACTTC
CDR3: CASSSDSSGGGETQYF

length: 17
J: TRBJ1-6
V: TRBV6-1
D: .
size: .
DNA: TGTGCCAGCACCCGACAGGCAGGGCCGAGGGGTTATTCACCCCTCCACTTT
CDR3: CASTRQAGPRGYSPLHF

length: 14
J: TRBJ2-3
V: TRBV20-1
D: .
size: .
DNA: TGCAGTGCCCAGAGGGGGGGCGGCACAGATACGCAGTATTTT
CDR3: CSAQRGGGTDTQYF

length: 15
J: TRBJ1-4
V: TRBV7-2
D: TRBD1
size: few
DNA: TGTGCCAGCAGCTTAGAAGGGACAGCGAATGAAAAACTGTTTTTT
CDR3: CASSLEGTANEKLFF

length: 16
J: TRBJ2-7
V: TRBV6-2/TRBV6-3
D: TRBD2
size: few
DNA: TGTGCCAGCAGGAAGGACTGGGGACTAGCGGTGGTCGAGCAGTACTTC
CDR3: CASRKDWGLAVVEQYF